A single sample gave rise to the 15 T cell receptor beta chains below, sequenced in a study of OX40 agonist ivuxolimab in advanced cancers. TCRdb's table, derived via immunoSEQ multiplex PCR, lists solely in-frame clones and lacks some. The sample comprises 50,000 to 70,000 clones, roughly 84% of which are singletons, and 0.55% to 0.65% rests with the top ten. Sequences were derived from CD4+ or CD8+ T cells sorted from blood, sampled in a trial of the OX40 agonist ivuxolimab. Every receptor here comes from an adult with an advanced solid tumor such as melanoma, head and neck, liver or kidney cancer.

Comments on this clone: No conserved phenylalanine or tryptophan ends this CDR3, so it is likely a read error. The gene calls are TRBV7-2 and TRBJ1-2, with TRBD1 as a possible D gene (5 bases). Trimming left V 0 bases short and J 5 bases short, with 16 bases between. The CDR3 has 16 amino acids. The germline V gene has CDR1 SGHTA and CDR2 FQGNSA. CDR3: CASSLARGRAGYGYTL. CDR3 bases: TGTGCCAGCAGCTTAGCGCGTGGCAGGGCAGGATATGGCTACACCCTC.

A few counts support this clone. The chain couples TRBV7-2 to TRBJ2-6; D unresolved. With 2 bases removed from V and 1 base from J, the gap between germline ends came to 6 bases. The CDR3 length is 15 residues. Germline V gene sequence: CDR1 SGHTA, CDR2 FQGNSA. CDR3 in DNA: TGTGCCAGCAGCTTACAGGAGTCTGGGGCCAACGTCCTGACTTTC. Amino acids: CASSLQESGANVLTF.

The rearrangement joins TRBV7-9 to TRBJ2-1; tentative D call: TRBD2 (6 bases). The CDR3 sequence is 14 residues long. Germline CDR1 is SEHNR and CDR2 is FQNEAQ (reference sequence). With 3 bases removed from V and 9 bases from J, the gap between germline ends came to 15 bases. The CDR3 nucleotides are TGTGCCAGCAGCTTTTTGGGACTGAGCAGTGAGCAGTTCTTC. Translating gives CASSFLGLSSEQFF.

This rearrangement joins TRBV27 to TRBJ1-1; D ambiguous. The V gene's germline CDR1 is MNHEY and CDR2 SMNVEV (reference sequence). This CDR3 is 13 amino acids long. V was pared by 4 bases and J by 8 bases, with 14 bases between. In DNA form, the CDR3 reads TGTGCCAGCAGTTCCTGGGCCCGCGGAGAAGCTTTCTTT. This encodes CASSSWARGEAFF.

The V call is TRBV19, the J call TRBJ2-3; 10 bases map to TRBD1. Germline V gene lookup returns CDR1 LNHDA and CDR2 SQIVND (reference sequence). After removal of 5 bases from V and 4 bases from J, the junction contained 6 bases not matched to a gene. CDR3 size: 15 residues. Written as DNA, the CDR3 is TGTGCCAGTAGTGAGACAGGGGGCAGTGCAGATACGCAGTATTTT. It codes for CASSETGGSADTQYF. Filled out from reference TRBV19 and TRBJ2-3, the complete variable domain reads DGGITQSPKYLFRKEGQNVTLSCEQNLNHDAMYWYRQDPGQGLRLIYYSQIVNDFQKGDIAEGYSVSREKKESFPLTVTSAQKNPTAFYLCASSETGGSADTQYFGPGTRLTVL.

This clone has just a few counts. The CDR3 protein is CASSMNTGELFF. CDR3 bases: TGTGCCAGCAGCATGAACACCGGGGAGCTGTTTTTT. V and J are TRBV7-9 and TRBJ2-2; D is unresolved. CDR3 length: 12 amino acids. Germline V gene sequence: CDR1 SEHNR, CDR2 FQNEAQ (reference sequence). V lost 5 bases, J lost 1 base, and 2 bases lay in between.

This chain uses TRBV2 with TRBJ1-4; 8 bases fit TRBD1. The germline V gene encodes CDR1 SNHLY and CDR2 FYNNEI. The CDR3 sequence is 14 residues long. J gave up 6 bases and V 7 bases, and 7 bases lay outside the gene matches. CDR3 DNA sequence: TGTGCCAGCATGAGGGGACAGGCGGATGAAAAACTGTTTTTT. It encodes CASMRGQADEKLFF.

The V and J genes are TRBV19 and TRBJ1-2; no reliable D call. Germline V lookup: CDR1 LNHDA, CDR2 SQIVND (reference sequence). With 7 bases removed from V and 5 bases from J, the gap between germline ends came to 11 bases. The CDR3 is 12 residues long. The CDR3 is CASKTASYGYTF. CDR3 sequence (DNA): TGTGCCAGTAAGACGGCTTCGTATGGCTACACCTTC.

V and J are TRBV7-6 and TRBJ2-2; 9 bases agree with TRBD2. The V gene's germline CDR1 is SGHVS and CDR2 FNYEAQ. The V segment lost 5 bases and the J segment 4 bases; nucleotides outside the gene matches: 17. The length of the CDR3 is 19 residues. The CDR3, as DNA: TGTGCCAGCAGCCCGCGGCTAGCGGGAATCGGTGGGGGCACCGGGGAGCTGTTTTTT. Its protein product is CASSPRLAGIGGGTGELFF. The variable domain in full, with the rest retrieved from reference TRBV7-6 and TRBJ2-2, is GAGVSQSPRYKVTKRGQDVALRCDPISGHVSLYWYRQALGQGPEFLTYFNYEAQQDKSGLPNDRFSAERPEGSISTLTIQRTEQRDSAMYRCASSPRLAGIGGGTGELFFGEGSRLTVL.

The chain carries TRBV4-1 and TRBJ2-3; 9 bases agree with TRBD2. V gave up 0 bases and J gave up 11 bases; unmatched junction bases: 6. From germline, CDR1 is MGHRA and CDR2 YSYEKL. The CDR3 has 14 residues. The CDR3 region has the DNA TGCGCCAGCAGCCAAGATCGAGGAGCGGGGGGGCAGTATTTT. It translates to CASSQDRGAGGQYF.

The rearrangement uses TRBV11-2 and TRBJ2-5; possible D gene TRBD2, 6 bases. The end of the DNA aligns better with TRBJ2-7, so the J call may be wrong. CDR3 size: 14 residues. Germline V CDR1 and CDR2: SGHAT, FQNNGV. The DNA of the CDR3 is TGTGCCAGCAGCGACGTGAATGGAGGGGACGAGCAGTACTTC. Residues: CASSDVNGGDEQYF.

This clone was seen a handful of times. This sequence joins TRBV7-9 and TRBJ2-3; D is perhaps TRBD1 (8 bases). V was shortened by 6 bases and J by 1 base, with 14 bases between the two germline ends. Germline V gives CDR1 SEHNR, CDR2 FQNEAQ (reference sequence). The CDR3 totals 15 residues. CDR3 sequence: CASRSQGGRTDTQYF. The CDR3 DNA reads TGTGCCAGCAGGTCACAGGGGGGGCGCACAGATACGCAGTATTTT.

The chain carries TRBV19 and TRBJ1-1, with TRBD1 matching 7 bases. Germline V gives CDR1 LNHDA, CDR2 SQIVND (reference sequence). The CDR3 contains 14 residues. The V gene end was trimmed by 6 bases and the J gene end by 4 bases; junction bases not matched to a gene: 8. The CDR3 sequence is CASSTQGSGTEAFF. The CDR3 DNA is TGTGCCAGTAGCACACAGGGGTCGGGCACTGAAGCTTTCTTT.

V usage is TRBV6-4 and J usage is TRBJ1-3; TRBD1 might be the D (6 bases). The germline CDR1 and CDR2 sequences are MRHNA and SNTAGT. V was cut by 3 bases and J by 4 bases, with 13 bases left in between. The CDR3 sequence is 15 residues long. The CDR3 nucleotides are TGTGCCAGCAGTGAGAACCAGGGGAGCGGAAACACCATATATTTT. Translating gives CASSENQGSGNTIYF.

The chain links TRBV4-1 to TRBJ2-1; TRBD2 aligns across 15 bases. The trim removed 3 bases at V and 5 bases at J, leaving 5 bases unmatched. Germline CDR1 MGHRA, CDR2 YSYEKL. The length of the CDR3 is 17 residues. The chain's CDR3 is CASSHGLAGGANNEQFF. The CDR3 DNA reads TGCGCCAGCAGCCACGGACTAGCGGGAGGGGCTAACAATGAGCAGTTCTTC.